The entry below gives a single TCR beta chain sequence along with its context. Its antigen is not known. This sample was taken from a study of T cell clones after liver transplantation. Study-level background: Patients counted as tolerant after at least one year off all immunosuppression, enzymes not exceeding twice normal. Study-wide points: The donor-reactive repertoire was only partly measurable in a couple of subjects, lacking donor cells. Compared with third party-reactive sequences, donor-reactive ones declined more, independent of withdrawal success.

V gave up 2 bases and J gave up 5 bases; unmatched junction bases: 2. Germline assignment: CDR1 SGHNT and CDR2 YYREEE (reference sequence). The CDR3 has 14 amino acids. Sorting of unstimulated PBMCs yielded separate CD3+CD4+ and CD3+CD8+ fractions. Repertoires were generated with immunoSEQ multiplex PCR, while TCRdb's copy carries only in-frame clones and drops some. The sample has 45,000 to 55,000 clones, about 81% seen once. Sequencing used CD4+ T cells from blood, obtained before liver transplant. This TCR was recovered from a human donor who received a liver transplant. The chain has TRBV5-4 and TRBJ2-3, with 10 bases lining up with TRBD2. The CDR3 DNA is TGTGCCAGCAGCTTAAAGCGGGAGGGAGATACGCAGTATTTT. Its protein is CASSLKREGDTQYF.